The rows below give T cell receptor beta chains drawn from one sample of a study of T cell responses to AZD1222 COVID-19 vaccine. Clones were sequenced by immunoSEQ multiplex PCR, and TCRdb holds only the in-frame ones, with some missing. The sample has fewer than 30,000 clones, around 78% seen once. The material sequenced was peripheral blood, taken on day 0 of AZD1222 vaccination. All receptors come from an adult in good health. The CDR3 runs from the conserved cysteine through the conserved F or W. D genes are given only for firm matches. Where a row states a size, it is once, few, many or the class of an expanded clone; other rows omit it.

.	.	TRBV12-3/TRBV12-4	TRBJ1-1	CASSFAGYTEAFF	TGTGCCAGCAGTTTCGCAGGGTACACTGAAGCTTTCTTT
.	.	TRBV5-8	TRBJ2-7	CASSLLLVRGYEQYF	TGTGCCAGCAGCTTGCTGTTAGTCCGGGGCTACGAGCAGTACTTC
TRBD1	.	TRBV30	TRBJ2-6	CAWSRDRSISGANVLTF	TGTGCCTGGAGCCGGGACAGATCGATCTCTGGGGCCAACGTCCTGACTTTC
.	.	TRBV2	TRBJ1-6	CASSRATSGSPLHF	TGTGCCAGCAGCCGGGCGACCTCTGGTTCACCCCTCCACTTT
TRBD2	.	TRBV19	TRBJ2-7	CASSIASTSGGTYEQYF	TGTGCCAGTAGTATAGCCTCGACTAGCGGGGGGACTTACGAGCAGTACTTC
.	.	TRBV6-1	TRBJ2-7	CASSDPGTGGYEQYF	TGTGCCAGCAGTGACCCCGGAACTGGGGGCTACGAGCAGTACTTC
.	.	TRBV7-8	TRBJ1-6	CASSLGGAANSPLHF	TGTGCCAGCAGCTTAGGGGGGGCGGCAAATTCACCCCTCCACTTT
.	once	TRBV5-8	TRBJ1-4	CASSPDPTDINEKLFF	TGTGCCAGCAGCCCCGATCCGACAGATATTAATGAAAAACTGTTTTTT
TRBD2	few	TRBV6-5	TRBJ2-1	CASSYGTSGGNEQFF	TGTGCCAGCAGTTACGGGACTAGCGGGGGCAATGAGCAGTTCTTC
.	.	TRBV3-1/TRBV3-2	TRBJ1-6	CASSQDLPGSGSPLHF	TGTGCCAGCAGCCAAGATCTACCGGGTTCCGGTTCACCCCTCCACTTT
TRBD1	.	TRBV9	TRBJ1-1	CASSVGGTGNTEAFF	TGTGCCAGCAGCGTAGGGGGGACAGGGAACACTGAAGCTTTCTTT
.	.	TRBV27	TRBJ1-2	CASSQRETGPYGYTF	TGTGCCAGCAGCCAGAGGGAAACGGGACCCTATGGCTACACCTTC
.	.	TRBV7-2	TRBJ2-1	CASSTLPPSYNEQFF	TGTGCCAGCAGCACTCTACCCCCGAGCTACAATGAGCAGTTCTTC
.	.	TRBV7-8	TRBJ1-4	CASSLRVGGKLFF	TGTGCCAGCAGCTTAAGGGTAGGCGGAAAACTGTTTTTT
TRBD1	.	TRBV7-2	TRBJ1-5	CASSSQGRSGQPQHF	TGTGCCAGCAGCTCACAGGGGAGGAGCGGGCAGCCCCAGCATTTT
.	few	TRBV5-1	TRBJ1-4	CASMVGVATNEKLFF	TGCGCCAGCATGGTAGGGGTCGCAACTAATGAAAAACTGTTTTTT
TRBD1	.	TRBV7-2	TRBJ1-3	CASSVLGTGGSGNTIYF	TGTGCCAGCAGCGTCCTCGGGACAGGGGGCAGTGGAAACACCATATATTTT
.	.	TRBV5-1	TRBJ2-4	CASSLGIQGGIQYF	TGCGCCAGCAGCTTGGGGATACAAGGGGGCATTCAGTACTTC
.	.	TRBV6-6	TRBJ1-5	CASSYPTSRVDQPQHF	TGTGCCAGCAGTTACCCGACTAGCAGGGTCGATCAGCCCCAGCATTTT
TRBD1	.	TRBV9	TRBJ1-5	CASSRQGGNQPQHF	TGTGCCAGCAGTCGACAGGGTGGCAATCAGCCCCAGCATTTT
.	.	TRBV4-1	TRBJ2-5	CASSQRRGRGGETQYF	TGCGCCAGCAGCCAAAGGAGGGGCAGGGGAGGGGAGACCCAGTACTTC
.	once	TRBV28	TRBJ2-1	CASSGGGGRYNEQFF	TGTGCCAGCAGTGGAGGGGGGGGACGGTACAATGAGCAGTTCTTC
TRBD2	few	TRBV9	TRBJ2-2	CASSSSGLAGGGTGELFF	TGTGCCAGCAGCAGCTCTGGACTAGCGGGAGGCGGCACCGGGGAGCTGTTTTTT
TRBD2	.	TRBV4-2	TRBJ2-2	CASRRTSGRATGELFF	TGTGCCAGCAGACGGACTAGCGGGAGGGCCACCGGGGAGCTGTTTTTT
.	medium-sized	TRBV5-4	TRBJ2-7	CASSSYSGAHEQYF	TGTGCCAGCAGCAGCTACTCCGGGGCCCACGAGCAGTACTTC
.	.	TRBV3-1/TRBV3-2	TRBJ2-2	CASSQDRRVMSVNTGELFF	TGTGCCAGCAGCCAAGATCGCCGCGTGATGTCAGTGAACACCGGGGAGCTGTTTTTT
.	.	TRBV11-1	TRBJ2-2	CASSWGGGVPGELFF	TGTGCCAGCAGCTGGGGTGGGGGTGTCCCCGGGGAGCTGTTTTTT
.	.	TRBV18	TRBJ2-1	CASSFRADSRNEQFF	TGTGCCAGCTCATTCCGGGCCGACTCCCGCAATGAGCAGTTCTTC
.	.	TRBV28	TRBJ1-2	CASSFMGVYGYTF	TGTGCCAGCAGTTTCATGGGGGTCTATGGCTACACCTTC
TRBD2	.	TRBV24-1	TRBJ2-1	CATSDPKLAGASSEQFF	TGTGCCACCAGTGATCCTAAACTAGCGGGGGCGTCGAGTGAGCAGTTCTTC
.	.	TRBV20-1	TRBJ1-5	CSASLVEGSQPQHF	TGCAGTGCTAGTCTGGTAGAGGGATCTCAGCCCCAGCATTTT
TRBD1	.	TRBV27	TRBJ1-2	CASSPTRGVGYGYTF	TGTGCCAGCAGTCCAACCAGGGGGGTAGGGTATGGCTACACCTTC
.	.	TRBV6-2/TRBV6-3	TRBJ1-5	CASSYRPGGQDNQPQHF	TGTGCCAGCAGTTACCGACCTGGAGGGCAGGATAATCAGCCCCAGCATTTT
.	.	TRBV11-1	TRBJ2-2	CASTFLAGLNTGELFF	TGTGCCAGCACCTTCCTCGCGGGTCTTAACACCGGGGAGCTGTTTTTT
.	.	TRBV15	TRBJ1-3	CATSRVSNPSSGNTIYF	TGTGCCACCAGCAGAGTCAGTAACCCCAGCTCTGGAAACACCATATATTTT
.	once	TRBV10-3	TRBJ1-5	CAISETGNSNQPQHF	TGTGCCATCAGTGAAACGGGAAATAGCAATCAGCCCCAGCATTTT
.	.	TRBV4-1	TRBJ1-4	CASSQSREINEKLFF	TGCGCCAGCAGCCAGAGCAGGGAAATTAATGAAAAACTGTTTTTT
TRBD1	.	TRBV29-1	TRBJ2-4	CSVRDSQWGNIQYF	TGCAGCGTTAGGGACAGCCAGTGGGGAAACATTCAGTACTTC
.	.	TRBV27	TRBJ1-2	CASRDSINYGYTF	TGTGCCAGCAGGGACAGTATTAACTATGGCTACACCTTC
.	.	TRBV2	TRBJ1-4	CASSDYEKLFF	TGTGCCAGCAGTGACTATGAAAAACTGTTTTTT
.	.	TRBV30	TRBJ1-4	CAWSVRAAEKLFF	TGTGCCTGGAGTGTACGGGCCGCTGAAAAACTGTTTTTT
TRBD1	.	TRBV14	TRBJ1-1	CASSQADRVTFF	TGTGCCAGCAGCCAAGCGGACAGGGTAACTTTCTTT
.	.	TRBV29-1	TRBJ1-2	CSVDMGDYGYTF	TGCAGCGTTGATATGGGGGACTATGGCTACACCTTC
TRBD1	.	TRBV10-3	TRBJ2-7	CAISEPGQRTYEQYF	TGTGCCATCAGTGAGCCGGGACAGAGGACCTACGAGCAGTACTTC
.	.	TRBV21-1	TRBJ1-5	CASIKARIGGGAQQPQHF	TGTGCCAGCATCAAAGCACGTATCGGCGGGGGGGCTCAACAGCCCCAGCATTTT
.	.	TRBV12-3/TRBV12-4	TRBJ1-4	CASSLIGEKLFF	TGTGCCAGCAGCCTCATTGGCGAAAAACTGTTTTTT
.	.	TRBV10-1	TRBJ1-1	CASSQYRRTEAFF	TGCGCCAGCAGTCAATATAGACGGACTGAAGCTTTCTTT
TRBD1	.	TRBV11-2	TRBJ1-4	CASSFRRGLNEKLFF	TGTGCCAGCAGCTTCCGGAGGGGGCTTAATGAAAAACTGTTTTTT
.	.	TRBV24-1	TRBJ1-2	CATSDSNFPGHGYTF	TGTGCCACCAGTGATTCTAATTTCCCGGGACATGGCTACACCTTC
TRBD1	once	TRBV28	TRBJ1-4	CASSSGGDREKLFF	TGTGCCAGCTCTTCAGGGGGTGACAGAGAAAAACTGTTTTTT